The rows below give T cell receptor beta chains drawn from one sample of a study of blood T cell repertoires in COVID-19. Some clones are missing from TCRdb's copy, which holds only in-frame ones; the method was immunoSEQ multiplex PCR. The table records roughly 56,000 clones, more than 75% of them present only once. The specimen sequenced was peripheral blood. Every receptor here comes from a man aged 50-60 years with active COVID-19. Both conserved end residues are part of each CDR3.

v_call,j_call,cdr3_aa
TRBV7-8,TRBJ2-1,CASSLGSTSYNEQFF
TRBV9,TRBJ2-3,CASDRSGGSTDTQYF
TRBV10-3,TRBJ2-7,CAIRSLAGVSYEQYF
TRBV2,TRBJ1-2,CAGQAPSGYTF
TRBV10-3,TRBJ1-5,CASGQGGDQPQHF
TRBV6-7,TRBJ2-1,CASSYFRTRYNEQFF
TRBV2,TRBJ1-2,CASSGGGNYGYTF
TRBV6-5,TRBJ2-5,CASRQGTYQETQYF
TRBV12-5,TRBJ2-7,CASGLTSGAPWEQYF
TRBV4-2,TRBJ2-3,CASSQAATGTGGLTDTQYF
TRBV28,TRBJ2-7,CASSLYQDSTYEQYF
TRBV5-1,TRBJ2-5,CASSLGGIAGGQETQYF
TRBV9,TRBJ2-2,CASSAGLANTGELFF
TRBV23-1,TRBJ2-7,CASSQSRVGTGVASYEQYF
TRBV11-2,TRBJ1-4,CASSLSGTGEVTNEKLFF
TRBV30,TRBJ1-4,CAWSAEGTVNEKLFF
TRBV3-1/TRBV3-2,TRBJ2-3,CASSQDLDFNTQYF
TRBV6-5,TRBJ1-2,CASSYRDRGHYGYTF
TRBV27,TRBJ2-7,CASRVTSGATYEQYF
TRBV5-1,TRBJ2-1,CASSGELAAPFF
TRBV11-1,TRBJ2-7,CASSSTTSGLYEQYF
TRBV24-1,TRBJ2-2,CATSDSMIGELFF
TRBV7-9,TRBJ1-3,CASSLLGAGNTIYF
TRBV24-1,TRBJ2-7,CATQGSYEQYF
TRBV20-1,TRBJ1-2,CSAKQGLGYTF
TRBV5-4,TRBJ2-3,CASSLSGGFTDTQYF
TRBV21-1,TRBJ1-5,CASSHNGGSSNQPQHF
TRBV30,TRBJ1-1,CAWSVSGVNTEAFF
TRBV30,TRBJ2-7,CAWSEGTVHYEQYF
TRBV20-1,TRBJ2-7,CSASARLAGGFEQYF
TRBV3-1/TRBV3-2,TRBJ1-5,CASSPSNGRGNQPQHF
TRBV11-2,TRBJ1-1,CASSLPTGRNTEAFF
TRBV7-9,TRBJ1-1,CASSRLGGGGFSEAFF
TRBV4-1,TRBJ1-4,CASRADLEKLFF
TRBV24-1,TRBJ2-7,CATKVQDSLEQYF
TRBV6-4,TRBJ1-1,CASSRQGRGYVSEAFF
TRBV6-5,TRBJ2-2,CASSYSGTSFGELFF
TRBV5-1,TRBJ2-1,CASSLAFHEQFF
TRBV7-2,TRBJ1-4,CASSWDRGSEKLFF
TRBV7-6,TRBJ1-1,CASSSTGSGGTEAFF
TRBV5-5,TRBJ2-5,CASSLRDRGIQETQYF
TRBV19,TRBJ1-6,CASTDRGGSYNSPLHF
TRBV3-1/TRBV3-2,TRBJ2-7,CASSQRQYYEQYF
TRBV29-1,TRBJ2-1,CSVEAPGQVFDEQFF
TRBV7-2,TRBJ1-4,CASSSTGGSNEKLFF
TRBV3-1/TRBV3-2,TRBJ2-3,CASSQRWGQGVLYF
TRBV14,TRBJ1-1,CASSQEGIAAEAFF
TRBV5-6,TRBJ2-6,CASSSLDRGYYGANVLTF
TRBV5-8,TRBJ2-7,CASSLRTSPFYEQYF
TRBV2,TRBJ1-5,CASSEWGQGLRPQHF
TRBV7-6,TRBJ2-3,CASSLGAGSFNTQYF
TRBV29-1,TRBJ2-3,CSDQPLEGTGSQYF
TRBV4-1,TRBJ2-5,CASSQDNGKRATQYF
TRBV14,TRBJ2-4,CASSLLGAGTAKNIQYF
TRBV2,TRBJ2-7,CASSEARVTGASYEQYF
TRBV19,TRBJ1-2,CASRYGTAYRSYTF
TRBV29-1,TRBJ2-5,CSVDLSSGGETQYF
TRBV4-2,TRBJ1-2,CASSLQGGDGYTF
TRBV19,TRBJ1-1,CASQGYMNTEAFF
TRBV5-1,TRBJ1-1,CASSPDRGGTEAFF